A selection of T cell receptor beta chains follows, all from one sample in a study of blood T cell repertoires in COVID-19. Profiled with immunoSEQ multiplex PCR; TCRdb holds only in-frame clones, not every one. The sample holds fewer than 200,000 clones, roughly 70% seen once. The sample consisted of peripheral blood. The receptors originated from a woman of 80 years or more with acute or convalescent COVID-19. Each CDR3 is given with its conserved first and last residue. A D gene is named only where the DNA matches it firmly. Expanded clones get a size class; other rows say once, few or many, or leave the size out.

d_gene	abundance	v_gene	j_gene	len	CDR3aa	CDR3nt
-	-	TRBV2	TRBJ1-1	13	CASSGLGHTEAFF	TGTGCCAGCAGTGGGCTAGGCCACACTGAAGCTTTCTTT
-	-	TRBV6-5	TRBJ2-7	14	CASTPQGRSREQYF	TGTGCCAGCACTCCACAGGGCCGTTCTCGGGAGCAGTACTTC
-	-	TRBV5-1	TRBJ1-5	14	CASSLSGDGQPQHF	TGCGCCAGCAGCTTGTCAGGGGATGGTCAGCCCCAGCATTTT
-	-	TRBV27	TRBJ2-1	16	CASRLLGGALINEQFF	TGTGCCAGCAGGCTCCTAGGGGGAGCCCTAATAAATGAGCAGTTCTTC
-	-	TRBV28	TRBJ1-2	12	CASGRGPTGYTF	TGTGCCAGCGGCAGGGGTCCGACCGGCTACACCTTC
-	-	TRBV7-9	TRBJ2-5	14	CASSLAGLKETQYF	TGTGCCAGCAGCTTAGCGGGACTTAAAGAGACCCAGTACTTC
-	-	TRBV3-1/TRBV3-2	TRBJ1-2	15	CASRQTILDNYGYTF	TGTGCCAGCAGACAGACTATACTGGACAACTATGGCTACACCTTC
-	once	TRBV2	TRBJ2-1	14	CASSEAGEGNEQFF	TGTGCCAGCAGTGAAGCGGGAGAGGGAAATGAGCAGTTCTTC
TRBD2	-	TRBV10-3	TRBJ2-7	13	CAHRTSGTYEQYF	TGTGCCCACAGGACTAGCGGTACCTACGAGCAGTACTTC
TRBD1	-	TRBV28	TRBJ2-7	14	CASRMTGKAYEQYF	TGTGCCAGCAGGATGACAGGGAAGGCCTACGAGCAGTACTTC
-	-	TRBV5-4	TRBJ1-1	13	CASQLTANTEAFF	TGTGCCAGCCAACTGACAGCGAACACTGAAGCTTTCTTT
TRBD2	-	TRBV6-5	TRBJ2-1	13	CASSSGGNNEQFF	TGTGCCAGCAGTAGCGGGGGCAACAATGAGCAGTTCTTC
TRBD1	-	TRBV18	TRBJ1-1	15	CASSGTGDLNTEAFF	TGTGCCAGCTCCGGGACAGGAGACTTGAACACTGAAGCTTTCTTT
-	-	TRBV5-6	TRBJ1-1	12	CASTKETALRVF	TGTGCCAGCACAAAGGAGACAGCCCTGAGAGTCTTT
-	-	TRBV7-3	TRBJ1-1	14	CASSPGSGNTEAFF	TGTGCCAGCAGCCCCGGGTCGGGGAACACTGAAGCTTTCTTT
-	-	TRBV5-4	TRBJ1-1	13	CASSFSVNTEAFF	TGTGCCAGCAGCTTTTCGGTTAACACTGAAGCTTTCTTT
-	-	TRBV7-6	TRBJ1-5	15	CASSSGPGEYQPQHF	TGTGCCAGCAGCTCCGGACCGGGGGAGTATCAGCCCCAGCATTTT
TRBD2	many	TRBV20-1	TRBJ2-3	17	CSASLPSGRTSTDTQYF	TGCAGTGCTAGTTTGCCTAGCGGGAGGACTAGCACAGATACGCAGTATTTT
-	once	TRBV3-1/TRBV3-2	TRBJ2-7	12	CASSQGWQVQYF	TGTGCCAGCAGCCAAGGTTGGCAGGTGCAGTACTTC
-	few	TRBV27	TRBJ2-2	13	CASSLFSSRELFF	TGTGCCAGCAGTTTATTTTCATCTAGGGAGCTGTTTTTT
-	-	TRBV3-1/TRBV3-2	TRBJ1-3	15	CASSQDAGSGNTIYF	TGTGCCAGCAGCCAAGATGCAGGGTCTGGAAACACCATATATTTT
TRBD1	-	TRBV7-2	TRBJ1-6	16	CASSPNSGGWDSPLHF	TGTGCCAGCAGCCCAAACTCAGGGGGGTGGGATTCACCCCTCCACTTT
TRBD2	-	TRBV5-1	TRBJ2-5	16	CASSLVGLANQETQYF	TGCGCCAGCAGCTTGGTGGGACTAGCCAACCAAGAGACCCAGTACTTC
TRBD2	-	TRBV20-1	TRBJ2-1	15	CSASWGTSGRAEQFF	TGCAGTGCTAGTTGGGGTACTAGCGGGAGGGCTGAGCAGTTCTTC
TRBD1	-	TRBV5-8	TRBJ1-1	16	CASSLVGGQDYTEAFF	TGTGCCAGCAGCTTGGTAGGGGGCCAGGACTACACTGAAGCTTTCTTT
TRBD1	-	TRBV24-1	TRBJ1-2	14	CATSLTGGSRGYTF	TGTGCCACCAGTCTGACAGGGGGATCTCGTGGCTACACCTTC
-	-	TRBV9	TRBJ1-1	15	CASSLGPLINTEAFF	TGTGCCAGCAGCTTAGGGCCCCTCATCAACACTGAAGCTTTCTTT
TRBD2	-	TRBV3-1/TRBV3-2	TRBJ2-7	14	CASSQGGTSPPQYF	TGTGCCAGCAGCCAAGGGGGGACTAGTCCCCCGCAGTACTTC
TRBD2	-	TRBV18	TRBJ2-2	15	CASSPWTSDTGELFF	TGTGCCAGCTCACCCTGGACTAGCGACACCGGGGAGCTGTTTTTT
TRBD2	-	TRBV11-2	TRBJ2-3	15	CASSLVSGSRRTQYF	TGTGCCAGCAGCTTAGTTAGCGGGAGTCGACGTACGCAGTATTTT
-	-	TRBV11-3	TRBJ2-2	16	CASNNQGEVRTGELFF	TGTGCCAGCAATAACCAGGGGGAGGTTCGTACCGGGGAGCTGTTTTTT
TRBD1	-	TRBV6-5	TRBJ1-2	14	CASRDRVENYGYTF	TGTGCCAGCCGGGACAGGGTGGAAAACTATGGCTACACCTTC
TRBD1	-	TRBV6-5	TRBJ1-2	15	CASSYGGTGLYGYTF	TGTGCCAGCAGTTACGGCGGGACAGGGTTGTATGGCTACACCTTC
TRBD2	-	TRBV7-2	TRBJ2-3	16	CASSLHRGGGGDTQYF	TGTGCCAGCAGCTTACATAGAGGCGGGGGGGGAGATACGCAGTATTTT
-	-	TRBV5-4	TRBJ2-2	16	CASSFGSGWETGELFF	TGTGCCAGCAGCTTCGGTTCAGGATGGGAGACCGGGGAGCTGTTTTTT
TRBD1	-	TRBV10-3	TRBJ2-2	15	CAISPGQENTGELFF	TGTGCCATCAGCCCGGGACAGGAAAACACCGGGGAGCTGTTTTTT
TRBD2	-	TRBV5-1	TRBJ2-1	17	CASSFTSGVSSYNEQFF	TGCGCCAGCAGCTTCACTAGCGGGGTTAGCTCCTACAATGAGCAGTTCTTC
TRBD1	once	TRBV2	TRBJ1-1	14	CASTGQGMNTEAFF	TGTGCCAGCACCGGACAGGGGATGAACACTGAAGCTTTCTTT
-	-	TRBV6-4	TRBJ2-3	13	CAPGAESTDTQYF	TGTGCCCCAGGGGCGGAAAGCACAGATACGCAGTATTTT
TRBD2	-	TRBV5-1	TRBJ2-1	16	CASSTPGLAGVGEQFF	TGCGCCAGCAGTACGCCGGGACTAGCGGGAGTGGGGGAGCAGTTCTTC
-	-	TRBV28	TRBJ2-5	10	CASSDTMLHF	TGTGCCAGCAGCGACACAATGTTACACTTC
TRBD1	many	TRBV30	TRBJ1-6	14	CAWSRGQDNSPLHF	TGTGCCTGGAGTCGGGGACAGGATAATTCACCCCTCCACTTT
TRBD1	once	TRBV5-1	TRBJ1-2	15	CASSFGTGGVYGYTF	TGCGCCAGCAGCTTTGGGACAGGGGGCGTCTATGGCTACACCTTC
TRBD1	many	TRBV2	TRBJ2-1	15	CASNAPFQTGNEQFF	TGTGCCAGCAACGCACCATTCCAGACAGGGAATGAGCAGTTCTTC
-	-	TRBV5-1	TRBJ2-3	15	CASADPTGAGDTQYF	TGCGCCAGCGCCGATCCAACGGGAGCGGGTGATACGCAGTATTTT
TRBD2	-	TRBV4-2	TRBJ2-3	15	CASSPRERDTDTQYF	TGTGCCAGCAGCCCCCGGGAGCGGGACACAGATACGCAGTATTTT
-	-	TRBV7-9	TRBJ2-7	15	CASSLTASSEGEQYF	TGTGCCAGCAGCCTAACAGCTTCTTCCGAAGGCGAGCAGTACTTC
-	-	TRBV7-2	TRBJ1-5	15	CASSLDPGADQPQHF	TGTGCCAGCAGCTTAGACCCCGGAGCGGATCAGCCCCAGCATTTT
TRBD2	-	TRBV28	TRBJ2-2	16	CASSLSGGSRTGELFF	TGTGCCAGCAGTTTATCTGGCGGGAGCCGCACCGGGGAGCTGTTTTTT
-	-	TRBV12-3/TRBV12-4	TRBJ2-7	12	CASSYYRAEQYF	TGTGCCAGCAGTTATTACAGGGCCGAGCAGTACTTC